These T cell receptor beta chains were read from a single sample in a study of T cell responses to AZD1222 COVID-19 vaccine. Sequencing used immunoSEQ multiplex PCR; TCRdb keeps in-frame clones, though not all of them. The sample has roughly 190,000 clones, approximately 93% seen once. Sequences were derived from peripheral blood, sampled on day 0 of AZD1222 vaccination. The receptors were sampled from an adult in good health. CDR3s include the opening cysteine and the closing phenylalanine or tryptophan. Fields, in order: V gene, clone size, D gene, J gene, CDR3 DNA, CDR3 protein. A D gene is named only where the DNA matches it firmly. Clone size is shown for a subset of rows, as once, few, many or a class of expanded clone.

TRBV5-6	NA	NA	TRBJ1-3	TGTGCCAGCAGCTTTGGGTCGGGAAACACCATATATTTT	CASSFGSGNTIYF
TRBV18	NA	NA	TRBJ1-4	TGTGCCAGCTCAGGAAAATCGGGCCGGCAGAATGAAAAACTGTTTTTT	CASSGKSGRQNEKLFF
TRBV14	NA	NA	TRBJ1-1	TGTGCCAGCAGCCCCTACTGGGGTGGCACTGAAGCTTTCTTT	CASSPYWGGTEAFF
TRBV10-1	few	NA	TRBJ1-6	TGCGCCAGCAGTGCCGTCGATAATTCACCCCTCCACTTT	CASSAVDNSPLHF
TRBV3-1/TRBV3-2	NA	NA	TRBJ1-4	TGTGCCAGCAGCCCTTATTCGGGGGCGACTAATGAAAAACTGTTTTTT	CASSPYSGATNEKLFF
TRBV19	NA	TRBD2	TRBJ2-3	TGTGCCAGTAGTATAGCTAGCGGGGGTAACGCAGATACGCAGTATTTT	CASSIASGGNADTQYF
TRBV19	NA	NA	TRBJ1-2	TGTGCCAGTAGTACCCGGGATTACTCTAACTATGGCTACACCTTC	CASSTRDYSNYGYTF
TRBV19	NA	NA	TRBJ2-1	TGTGCCAGTAGTCCGACCCAAGCGGGTAAGGCGTTCTTC	CASSPTQAGKAFF
TRBV6-1	NA	TRBD2	TRBJ2-1	TGTGCCAGCAGTGAACTAGCGGGAGTTAGGAATGAGCAGTTCTTC	CASSELAGVRNEQFF
TRBV7-9	few	TRBD2	TRBJ2-3	TGTGCCAGCAGCCCCCGGACTAGCGGGATCACAGATACGCAGTATTTT	CASSPRTSGITDTQYF
TRBV18	once	TRBD1	TRBJ2-7	TGTGCCAGCTCGCCAAACAGGGGCTACGAGCAGTACTTC	CASSPNRGYEQYF
TRBV27	NA	NA	TRBJ1-4	TGTGCCAGCAGCCTCAGATCTCTGGGACGTGAAAAACTGTTTTTT	CASSLRSLGREKLFF
TRBV27	NA	NA	TRBJ2-4	TGTGCCAGAACGAATCACGGGTTGCGGCACATTCAGTACTTC	CARTNHGLRHIQYF
TRBV14	NA	NA	TRBJ1-2	TGTGCCAGCAGCAAATGGGGGGGAACGGGCTACACCTTC	CASSKWGGTGYTF
TRBV5-4	once	TRBD2	TRBJ2-5	TGTGCCAGCAGCCCGCTCCGGACTAGCGGGGGACGCGTTGAAGAGACCCAGTACTTC	CASSPLRTSGGRVEETQYF
TRBV6-5	NA	NA	TRBJ2-1	TGTGCCAGCAGAACAGTCAATGAGCAGTTCTTC	CASRTVNEQFF
TRBV6-5	NA	NA	TRBJ1-5	TGTGCCAGCAGTCAGGACGGGAGGCAGCCCCAGCATTTT	CASSQDGRQPQHF
TRBV10-3	few	TRBD1	TRBJ2-7	TGTGCCATCAGTGACCTACAGGGGGCGAACGAGCAGTACTTC	CAISDLQGANEQYF
TRBV2	NA	NA	TRBJ1-1	TGTGCCAGCAGTGAATTGGAGGGTATTCCTGAAGCTTTCTTT	CASSELEGIPEAFF
TRBV3-1/TRBV3-2	NA	NA	TRBJ1-2	TGTGCCAGCAGCCAAGTTACGGGCACACATGGCTACACCTTC	CASSQVTGTHGYTF
TRBV20-1	NA	NA	TRBJ2-5	TGCAGTGCTAGTAAGGAAGAGACCCAGTACTTC	CSASKEETQYF
TRBV3-1/TRBV3-2	NA	NA	TRBJ1-1	TGTGCCAGCAGCCCATTTTATGAAGCTTTCTTT	CASSPFYEAFF
TRBV3-1/TRBV3-2	NA	NA	TRBJ1-1	TGTGCCAGCAGCCCGACCGACCGGTACACTGAAGCTTTCTTT	CASSPTDRYTEAFF
TRBV3-1/TRBV3-2	NA	TRBD2	TRBJ2-1	TGTGCCAGCAGCCCTCGCGGCGGGAGAGGCTTCAAGAATGAGCAGTTCTTC	CASSPRGGRGFKNEQFF
TRBV19	NA	NA	TRBJ1-3	TGTGCCAGTAGTATGGGGCTCACCATATATTTT	CASSMGLTIYF
TRBV27	NA	NA	TRBJ1-3	TGTGCCAGCAGTTTGAGGGGTGGAAACACCATATATTTT	CASSLRGGNTIYF
TRBV9	NA	NA	TRBJ1-1	TGTGCCAGCAGCGTGTTCTCAGGAGACACTGAAGCTTTCTTT	CASSVFSGDTEAFF
TRBV19	NA	TRBD1	TRBJ1-1	TGTGCCAGTAGTATCCAGGGGGGACCCGACACTGAAGCTTTCTTT	CASSIQGGPDTEAFF
TRBV29-1	NA	TRBD2	TRBJ2-1	TGCAGCGTTGAAGATCGGGGGCTAGCGGGGTACAATGAGCAGTTCTTC	CSVEDRGLAGYNEQFF
TRBV6-5	few	NA	TRBJ1-1	TGTGCCAGCAAGGGCGGAAAGAACACTGAAGCTTTCTTT	CASKGGKNTEAFF
TRBV6-5	NA	NA	TRBJ1-2	TGTGCCAGCAGTCAACCGGGGGGCACTAACTATGGCTACACCTTC	CASSQPGGTNYGYTF
TRBV6-2/TRBV6-3	NA	NA	TRBJ1-2	TGTGCCAGCAGTTACTCCCTTTTGGGCGCCTATGGCTACACCTTC	CASSYSLLGAYGYTF
TRBV6-5	NA	NA	TRBJ1-3	TGTGCCAGCATCATGGTAGAAGCTGCCGGAAACACCATATATTTT	CASIMVEAAGNTIYF
TRBV11-2	NA	NA	TRBJ1-2	TGTGCCAGCAGCTTAGGGGAGGCGGGGCACTATGGCTACACCTTC	CASSLGEAGHYGYTF
TRBV19	NA	NA	TRBJ1-5	TGTGCCAGTAGTATAGAGCAGGAGAGTTTTAGCAATCAGCCCCAGCATTTT	CASSIEQESFSNQPQHF
TRBV5-4	NA	TRBD1	TRBJ1-2	TGTGCCAGCAGCTTCCTGGCGGGGACAGGGGCCGACTTAGGCTACACCTTC	CASSFLAGTGADLGYTF
TRBV13	once	TRBD1	TRBJ1-3	TGTGCCAGCAGCTTACAGGGACAGGAGGGAAACACCATATATTTT	CASSLQGQEGNTIYF
TRBV27	once	NA	TRBJ2-5	TGTGCCAGCAGTTTATCTCCGGGACCCCCGCCCTCGACCCAGTACTTC	CASSLSPGPPPSTQYF
TRBV19	NA	NA	TRBJ1-1	TGTGCCAGTAGAGGGCAGGGGAACACTGAAGCTTTCTTT	CASRGQGNTEAFF
TRBV4-1	NA	NA	TRBJ1-5	TGCGCCAGCAGCCAAGCAACAGCTAGCAATCAGCCCCAGCATTTT	CASSQATASNQPQHF
TRBV2	NA	NA	TRBJ1-2	TGTGCCAGCAGCCTCGTTAGCTACACCTTC	CASSLVSYTF
TRBV27	NA	TRBD1	TRBJ1-1	TGTGCCAGCAGGCGACAGGGGGTTTTCAAGGATGAAGCTTTCTTT	CASRRQGVFKDEAFF
TRBV27	NA	TRBD1	TRBJ2-1	TGTGCCAGCAGTAAACACAGGGGAGCCTACAATGAGCAGTTCTTC	CASSKHRGAYNEQFF
TRBV12-2	NA	NA	TRBJ2-7	TGTGCAAGTCGCTTAAACTGGGAGGTCTACGAGCAGTACTTC	CASRLNWEVYEQYF
TRBV11-2	NA	NA	TRBJ1-5	TGTGCCAGCAGCTTAAATCACAACCTCTATAGCAATCAGCCCCAGCATTTT	CASSLNHNLYSNQPQHF
TRBV27	few	TRBD1	TRBJ1-2	TGTGCCAGCAGCCCGGACAGGGGGCGGACTAACTATGGCTACACCTTC	CASSPDRGRTNYGYTF
TRBV7-8	NA	NA	TRBJ2-1	TGTGCCAGCAGACCGCTTATGGGAGGTGAGCAGTTCTTC	CASRPLMGGEQFF
TRBV19	NA	TRBD2	TRBJ2-1	TGTGCCAGTACACCCCTAGCGGGGGGGTGGAATGAGCAGTTCTTC	CASTPLAGGWNEQFF
TRBV6-5	NA	NA	TRBJ2-3	TGTGCCAGCAGTTACCCCCGGGGAGATACGCAGTATTTT	CASSYPRGDTQYF
TRBV12-3/TRBV12-4	NA	NA	TRBJ1-2	TGTGCCAGCAGCTCAGCAGGATCCTATGGCTACACCTTC	CASSSAGSYGYTF
TRBV7-9	NA	TRBD1	TRBJ2-7	TGTGCCAGCAGCTTAGAGACAGGGGCCTCCTACGAGCAGTACTTC	CASSLETGASYEQYF
TRBV11-1	NA	NA	TRBJ2-2	TGTGCCAGCAGCTTAGGTTATGGGTTCAACACCGGGGAGCTGTTTTTT	CASSLGYGFNTGELFF
TRBV10-1	NA	NA	TRBJ1-1	TGCGCCAGCAGTGGAATGAGGGTCCCGAACACTGAAGCTTTCTTT	CASSGMRVPNTEAFF
TRBV10-3	NA	NA	TRBJ1-5	TGTGCCATCAGCCCAGACGCAGGGAATCAGCCCCAGCATTTT	CAISPDAGNQPQHF
TRBV10-1	NA	TRBD1	TRBJ1-2	TGCGCCAGCAGTGCGACAGGGGACTATGGCTACACCTTC	CASSATGDYGYTF
TRBV5-4	once	TRBD2	TRBJ2-7	TGTGCCAGCAGCTTTTCGTTAGCGGGTGTGGTGGACGAGCAGTACTTC	CASSFSLAGVVDEQYF
TRBV19	NA	TRBD2	TRBJ2-7	TGTGCCAGTAGCCTTCCGGGCTTTAGCGGGAGCCCCTACGAGCAGTACTTC	CASSLPGFSGSPYEQYF
TRBV2	NA	NA	TRBJ1-6	TGTGCCAGCAGTCAAGACGGACACTATTCACCCCTCCACTTT	CASSQDGHYSPLHF
TRBV18	once	NA	TRBJ2-5	TGTGCCAGCTCACAGCAGGAGCTCCAGTACTTC	CASSQQELQYF
TRBV6-1	NA	NA	TRBJ1-5	TGTGCCAGCAGTGAAGGAGGGAGCAATCAGCCCCAGCATTTT	CASSEGGSNQPQHF